A selection of T cell receptor beta chains follows, all from one sample in a study of breast tumors, draining lymph nodes, adjacent tissues. MiXCR, run by TCRdb on the multiplex PCR reads, gives a single entry per CDR3 protein. The data hold 90,000 to 120,000 distinct CDR3 sequences, with around 21% observed a single time. The sample taken for sequencing was axillary lymph node tissue. The origin of the receptors is a female donor with breast cancer. Some clones in this sample may be carry-over from other donors' samples. CDR3s include the opening cysteine and the closing phenylalanine or tryptophan. The size entry gives once, few or many counts, or a class when the clone is expanded.

many	TRBV20-1	TRBJ2-3	CSARSPVGRRDTQYF
many	TRBV29-1	TRBJ1-3	CSVGFDRAHSGNTIYF
few	TRBV4-1	TRBJ2-1	CASSPLAAARKEQFF
many	TRBV11-2	TRBJ1-2	CASSSTPGMGYTF
many	TRBV5-1	TRBJ2-7	CASSLDQGAVDEQYF
many	TRBV12-3/TRBV12-4	TRBJ2-3	CASSLKTGGPDTQYF
many	TRBV5-1	TRBJ2-7	CASSYRVSYEQYF
many	TRBV10-1	TRBJ2-3	CASSEAQVGTDTQYF
few	TRBV18	TRBJ1-2	CASSPGTGAVGYTF
many	TRBV19	TRBJ1-3	CASSIDPNRGNTIYF
many	TRBV14	TRBJ1-2	CASSQTGGAYGYTF